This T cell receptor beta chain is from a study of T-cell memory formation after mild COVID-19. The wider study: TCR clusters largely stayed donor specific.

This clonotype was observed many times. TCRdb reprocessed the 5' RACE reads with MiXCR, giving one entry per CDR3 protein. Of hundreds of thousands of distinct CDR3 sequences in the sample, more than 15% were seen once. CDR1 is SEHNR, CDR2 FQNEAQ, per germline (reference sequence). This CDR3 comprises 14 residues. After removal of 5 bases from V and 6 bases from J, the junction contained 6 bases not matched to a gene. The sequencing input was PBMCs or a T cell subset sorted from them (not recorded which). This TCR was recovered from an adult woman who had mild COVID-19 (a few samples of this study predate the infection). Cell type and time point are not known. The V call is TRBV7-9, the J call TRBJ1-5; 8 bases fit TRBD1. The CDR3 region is CASSQPGGGQPQHF. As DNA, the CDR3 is TGTGCCAGCAGCCAACCAGGGGGCGGTCAGCCCCAGCATTTT.